This entry concerns a single T cell receptor (beta chain). Using immunoSEQ multiplex PCR, the repertoire was profiled, and TCRdb retains in-frame clones only, with some absent. The sample lists over 200,000 clones; around 93% were seen once. The age range of participants was roughly 18 to 90 years, with residence in under 25 US areas. Cohorts were based on clinical histories the participants reported. The CDR3 totals 12 residues. Looked up from germline, CDR1 is GTSNPN and CDR2 is SVGIG (reference sequence). Deletions cut 1 base from V and 3 bases from J, with 7 bases between. The data are from a study of blood T cell repertoires in COVID-19. The overall study: Sample material is recorded as cDNA or gDNA derived from T cells, B-cell-depleted T cells, or PBMCs.

The TCR originated in a human donor in a cohort exposed to, infected with or recovered from COVID-19 (not recorded which). The donor label of this sample is uncertain. Material for sequencing was PBMCs or T cells enriched from blood (not recorded which). The gene calls are TRBV30 and TRBJ2-7, with D tentatively TRBD1 (6 bases). The CDR3 region is CAWSARGYEQYF. The DNA for the CDR3 is TGTGCCTGGAGTGCCAGGGGCTACGAGCAGTACTTC.